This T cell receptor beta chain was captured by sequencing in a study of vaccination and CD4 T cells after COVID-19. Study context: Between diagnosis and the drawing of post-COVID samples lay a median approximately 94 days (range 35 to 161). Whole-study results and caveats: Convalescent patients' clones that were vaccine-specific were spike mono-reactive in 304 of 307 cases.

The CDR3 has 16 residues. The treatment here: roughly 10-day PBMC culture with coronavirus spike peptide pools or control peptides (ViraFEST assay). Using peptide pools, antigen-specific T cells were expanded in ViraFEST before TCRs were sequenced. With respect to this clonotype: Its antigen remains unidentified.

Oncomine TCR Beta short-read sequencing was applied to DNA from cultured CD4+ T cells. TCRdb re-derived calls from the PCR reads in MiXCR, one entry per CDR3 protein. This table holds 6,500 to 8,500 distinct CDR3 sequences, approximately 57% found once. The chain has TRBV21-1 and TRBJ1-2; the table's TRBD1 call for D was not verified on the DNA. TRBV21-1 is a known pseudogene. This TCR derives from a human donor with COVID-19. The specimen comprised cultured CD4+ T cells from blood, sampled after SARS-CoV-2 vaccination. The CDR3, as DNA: TGTGCCAGCAGCGTCCATGAATCGGAAGCAGGGCTTGGCTACACCTTC. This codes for CASSVHESEAGLGYTF.